This is a list of T cell receptor beta chains from one sample in a study of blood T cells in healthy people across ages. TCRdb reprocessed the 5' RACE reads with MiXCR, giving one entry per CDR3 protein. Of about a million distinct CDR3 sequences in the sample, approximately 50% were seen once. The sample consisted of blood. The receptor set was obtained from a woman in her sixties or seventies in good health. The CDR3 runs from the conserved cysteine through the conserved F or W. Each record gives: J gene, clone size, D gene, V gene, CDR3 DNA, CDR3 protein. A D gene is named only where the DNA matches it firmly. Expanded clones get a size class; other rows say once, few or many, or leave the size out.

j_call: TRBJ2-1; clone_size: NA; d_call: TRBD1; v_call: TRBV20-1; cdr3_nt: TGCAGTGCAGGCTTTGCCGGGACAGTCTACAATGAGCAGTTCTTC; cdr3_aa: CSAGFAGTVYNEQFF
j_call: TRBJ2-1; clone_size: NA; d_call: NA; v_call: TRBV6-5; cdr3_nt: TGTGCCAGCAGTTACGGTGGTGAGCAGTTCTTC; cdr3_aa: CASSYGGEQFF
j_call: TRBJ2-7; clone_size: NA; d_call: NA; v_call: TRBV14; cdr3_nt: TGTGCCAGCAGCCAAACGGGGCGGAAGTTCTACGAGCAGTACTTC; cdr3_aa: CASSQTGRKFYEQYF
j_call: TRBJ2-7; clone_size: NA; d_call: NA; v_call: TRBV27; cdr3_nt: TGTGCCAGCAGACCCCCGCGGTCTCTTACTAGTGAGCAGTACTTC; cdr3_aa: CASRPPRSLTSEQYF
j_call: TRBJ1-6; clone_size: NA; d_call: NA; v_call: TRBV30; cdr3_nt: TGTGCCTGGAGAGACGGGAGCTCCTATAATTCACCCCTCCACTTT; cdr3_aa: CAWRDGSSYNSPLHF
j_call: TRBJ1-1; clone_size: NA; d_call: NA; v_call: TRBV12-3/TRBV12-4; cdr3_nt: TGTGCCAGCAGTCCCGGGATGAGTGGGAGGAACACTGAAGCTTTCTTT; cdr3_aa: CASSPGMSGRNTEAFF
j_call: TRBJ2-3; clone_size: NA; d_call: TRBD1; v_call: TRBV3-1; cdr3_nt: TGTGCCAGCAGCCAGACCGGGACAGAGATCACAGATACGCAGTATTTT; cdr3_aa: CASSQTGTEITDTQYF
j_call: TRBJ2-7; clone_size: few; d_call: TRBD1; v_call: TRBV5-1; cdr3_nt: TGCGCCAGCAGCTGGGACAGGCAGAAATACGAGCAGTACTTC; cdr3_aa: CASSWDRQKYEQYF
j_call: TRBJ2-5; clone_size: few; d_call: NA; v_call: TRBV13; cdr3_nt: TGTGCCAGCAGCTTAGGCCTCGGCGGAAAAGAGACCCAGTACTTC; cdr3_aa: CASSLGLGGKETQYF
j_call: TRBJ2-5; clone_size: few; d_call: NA; v_call: TRBV28; cdr3_nt: TGTGCCAGCAGGCCAGGAGGCTCCGATGAGACCCAGTACTTC; cdr3_aa: CASRPGGSDETQYF
j_call: TRBJ2-5; clone_size: NA; d_call: TRBD2; v_call: TRBV7-8; cdr3_nt: TGTGCCAGCAGACAGAGCAGCGGGAGGGGCGAGACCCAGTACTTC; cdr3_aa: CASRQSSGRGETQYF
j_call: TRBJ1-6; clone_size: few; d_call: NA; v_call: TRBV20-1; cdr3_nt: TGCAGTGCTGGACGGGGGGGACAACTGAATTCACCCCTCCACTTT; cdr3_aa: CSAGRGGQLNSPLHF
j_call: TRBJ1-6; clone_size: few; d_call: NA; v_call: TRBV13; cdr3_nt: TGTGCCAGCAGCCTAAGATCTAATTCACCCCTCCACTTT; cdr3_aa: CASSLRSNSPLHF
j_call: TRBJ2-4; clone_size: NA; d_call: NA; v_call: TRBV9; cdr3_nt: TGTGCCAGCAGCGCAGAGACAGGATGGGGCATTCAGTACTTC; cdr3_aa: CASSAETGWGIQYF
j_call: TRBJ2-7; clone_size: few; d_call: TRBD2; v_call: TRBV5-6; cdr3_nt: TGTGCCAGCAGCTCCGCTAGCGGATATAGCTCCTACGAGCAGTACTTC; cdr3_aa: CASSSASGYSSYEQYF
j_call: TRBJ2-4; clone_size: NA; d_call: TRBD1; v_call: TRBV20-1; cdr3_nt: TGCAGTGCCAGAATTACAGGGGGTAAAAGTTATCAGTACTTC; cdr3_aa: CSARITGGKSYQYF
j_call: TRBJ2-1; clone_size: NA; d_call: NA; v_call: TRBV27; cdr3_nt: TGTGCCAGCAAGGCGACCTACAATGAGCAGTTCTTC; cdr3_aa: CASKATYNEQFF
j_call: TRBJ1-1; clone_size: NA; d_call: NA; v_call: TRBV14; cdr3_nt: TGTGCCAGCAGCCAAGTTGTCTCGCGGGGAGAAGCTTTCTTT; cdr3_aa: CASSQVVSRGEAFF
j_call: TRBJ2-3; clone_size: NA; d_call: NA; v_call: TRBV20-1; cdr3_nt: TGCAGTGCTCCAACCGGGAGTCCCACAAATACGCAGTATTTT; cdr3_aa: CSAPTGSPTNTQYF
j_call: TRBJ2-2; clone_size: once; d_call: TRBD1; v_call: TRBV29-1; cdr3_nt: TGCAGCGCGACGGGAGGACAGGGGATTATCGGGGAGCTGTTTTTT; cdr3_aa: CSATGGQGIIGELFF
j_call: TRBJ2-1; clone_size: few; d_call: TRBD2; v_call: TRBV12-3/TRBV12-4; cdr3_nt: TGTGCCAGCAGGGGACTAGCAGGGACCCTCAATGAGCAGTTCTTC; cdr3_aa: CASRGLAGTLNEQFF
j_call: TRBJ1-5; clone_size: NA; d_call: NA; v_call: TRBV2; cdr3_nt: TGTGCCAGCAGCGCGACAGAGCCTCCGCAGCCCCAGCATTTT; cdr3_aa: CASSATEPPQPQHF
j_call: TRBJ1-4; clone_size: NA; d_call: TRBD1; v_call: TRBV25-1; cdr3_nt: TGTGCCAGCAGTGACTTGGACAGGGTATCTACTAATGAAAAACTGTTTTTT; cdr3_aa: CASSDLDRVSTNEKLFF
j_call: TRBJ1-4; clone_size: NA; d_call: NA; v_call: TRBV5-1; cdr3_nt: TGCGCCAGCAGCTTGGAAGGGCCTAATGAAAAACTGTTTTTT; cdr3_aa: CASSLEGPNEKLFF
j_call: TRBJ2-3; clone_size: NA; d_call: TRBD2; v_call: TRBV4-3; cdr3_nt: TGCGCCAGCAGCCAAGATCGCGCGGGAGGAAAAGATACGCAGTATTTT; cdr3_aa: CASSQDRAGGKDTQYF
j_call: TRBJ1-2; clone_size: few; d_call: NA; v_call: TRBV4-1; cdr3_nt: TGCGCCAGCAGCCGCATGCGGGTTAACTATGGCTACACCTTC; cdr3_aa: CASSRMRVNYGYTF
j_call: TRBJ2-3; clone_size: NA; d_call: NA; v_call: TRBV15; cdr3_nt: TGTGCCACCAGCAGAGATCCGGGTCGCACAGATACGCAGTATTTT; cdr3_aa: CATSRDPGRTDTQYF
j_call: TRBJ2-7; clone_size: many; d_call: NA; v_call: TRBV27; cdr3_nt: TGCGCCAGCAGCCCCGGGGGACCCTACGAGCAGTACTTC; cdr3_aa: CASSPGGPYEQYF
j_call: TRBJ2-3; clone_size: NA; d_call: TRBD2; v_call: TRBV7-3; cdr3_nt: TGTGCCAGCAGCTTTTATAGCGGGAAACCAGATACGCAGTATTTT; cdr3_aa: CASSFYSGKPDTQYF
j_call: TRBJ2-7; clone_size: NA; d_call: NA; v_call: TRBV11-2; cdr3_nt: TGTGCCAGCAGCCCTGTATGGGGGGCAAGGATCGAGCAGTACTTC; cdr3_aa: CASSPVWGARIEQYF
j_call: TRBJ2-7; clone_size: few; d_call: TRBD1; v_call: TRBV3-1; cdr3_nt: TGTGCCAGCAGCCAACTTTCTCTAGGGACAGTCTACGAGCAGTACTTC; cdr3_aa: CASSQLSLGTVYEQYF
j_call: TRBJ2-1; clone_size: NA; d_call: TRBD2; v_call: TRBV20-1; cdr3_nt: TGCAGTGCTAGCTCCGGACTAGCGGGAGGTTTTATGGATGAGCAGTTCTTC; cdr3_aa: CSASSGLAGGFMDEQFF
j_call: TRBJ2-7; clone_size: NA; d_call: NA; v_call: TRBV6-1; cdr3_nt: TGTGCCAGCAGTGAATGGGTACAAAACTACGAGCAGTACTTC; cdr3_aa: CASSEWVQNYEQYF
j_call: TRBJ2-5; clone_size: NA; d_call: NA; v_call: TRBV28; cdr3_nt: TGTGCCAGCAGCCTCCGGCAGGCGCTTCAGTACTTC; cdr3_aa: CASSLRQALQYF
j_call: TRBJ2-6; clone_size: NA; d_call: NA; v_call: TRBV20-1; cdr3_nt: TGCAGTGCTAGAGTGTTCTCTGGGGCCAACGTCCTGACTTTC; cdr3_aa: CSARVFSGANVLTF